This is a list of T cell receptor beta chains from one sample in a study of cytomegalovirus exposure and HLA in healthy donors. Profiling relied on immunoSEQ multiplex PCR, and the TCRdb table lists in-frame clones only, not all of them. Counted here are about 63,000 clones, 85% to 95% occurring once; the ten biggest clones make up over 6%. The material sequenced was PBMCs. These receptors came from a woman aged 18-29 years in good health and CMV-seropositive. Both conserved end residues are part of each CDR3. D genes are given only for firm matches. The listing skips clone size in some rows; elsewhere it reads once, few, many or a size class.

j_call clone_size d_call v_call cdr3_nt cdr3_aa
TRBJ1-2 NA NA TRBV6-1 TGTGCCAGCAGTGAGGGAGGGGCCGGACATAACTATGGCTACACCTTC CASSEGGAGHNYGYTF
TRBJ2-1 few TRBD2 TRBV5-4 TGTGCCAGCAGCTTTATAGCGGGGGAAAACAATGAGCAGTTCTTC CASSFIAGENNEQFF
TRBJ1-2 NA TRBD1 TRBV7-9 TGTGCCAGCAGCTTTTCTTTATCTGGGACAGGTGTTAACTATGGCTACACCTTC CASSFSLSGTGVNYGYTF
TRBJ1-1 NA NA TRBV7-2 TGTGCCAGCAGCTTAACAGGGAACACTGAAGCTTTCTTT CASSLTGNTEAFF
TRBJ1-2 NA NA TRBV21-1 TGTGCCACCCCGCCACTTCTCTATGGCTACACCTTC CATPPLLYGYTF
TRBJ1-2 NA TRBD1 TRBV5-6 TGTGCCAGCAGCAAAGAGGGGGCGCCGGGCTACACCTTC CASSKEGAPGYTF
TRBJ2-1 NA TRBD1 TRBV28 TGTGCCAGCAGAACCGGGACAGGGGTTAATGAGCAGTTCTTC CASRTGTGVNEQFF
TRBJ2-3 NA NA TRBV28 TGTGCCAGCAGTTTCTTGGGGCAGGGATCAGATACGCAGTATTTT CASSFLGQGSDTQYF
TRBJ2-7 NA TRBD1 TRBV6-5 TGTGCCAGCAGTCAAAGACAGGGGTACGAGCAGTACTTC CASSQRQGYEQYF
TRBJ1-2 NA NA TRBV7-9 TGTGCCAGCAGCCCCCGGAGCGGTCTTGGCTATGGCTACACCTTC CASSPRSGLGYGYTF
TRBJ2-3 NA NA TRBV2 TGTGCCAGCAGTGAAACCCAGGCCCCAGATACGCAGTATTTT CASSETQAPDTQYF
TRBJ2-1 NA TRBD1 TRBV6-5 TGTGCCAGCAGTTTAACCGGGACAGGCCTCAATGAGCAGTTCTTC CASSLTGTGLNEQFF
TRBJ1-1 NA NA TRBV7-2 TGTGCCAGCGGACTTACAGGGCCGTGGACTGAAGCTTTCTTT CASGLTGPWTEAFF
TRBJ1-2 NA NA TRBV9 TGTGCCAGCTTTCGGCAGGTCTATGGCTACACCTTC CASFRQVYGYTF